The clone carrying this TCR beta chain was seen a handful of times. The antigen is undetermined. A single record per CDR3 protein comes from TCRdb applying MiXCR to the 5' RACE reads. The data show some 250,000 distinct CDR3 sequences, with roughly a tenth seen just once and around a fifth held by the top ten. There are 16 residues in the CDR3. V lost 0 bases and J lost 2, with 11 bases in between. Germline CDR1 is LGHNA and CDR2 is YNFKEQ. These data belong to a study of T-cell memory formation after mild COVID-19. Study outcomes and limitations: For contracting clones, CD4+ ones sat mainly in CM and EM, CD8+ in EMRA.

The chain has TRBV4-2 and TRBJ1-3; unclear D gene. This clonotype was sampled from a man between 18 and 29 years old who had mild COVID-19 (a few samples of this study predate the infection). Cell type and time point are not known. Material for sequencing was PBMCs or a T cell subset sorted from them (not recorded which). Written as DNA, the CDR3 is TGTGCCAGCAGCCAAGATGTCGGCTCGGCTGGAAACACCATATATTTT. This sequence encodes CASSQDVGSAGNTIYF.